The 11 T cell receptor beta chains given below trace back to one sample, sequenced in a study of T cell changes during pregnancy in multiple sclerosis. The table came from immunoSEQ multiplex PCR; TCRdb's copy has only in-frame clones and leaves some out. Among around 52,000 clones listed, about 90% were seen once. The material was CD4+ T cells from peripheral blood mononuclear cells, obtained after pregnancy. The source of these receptors is a female donor in good health, enrolled as a control in a pregnancy study.

The V call is TRBV30, the J call TRBJ2-5; 8 bases are a match to TRBD1. The J call may be faulty, since TRBJ2-7 better matches the DNA end. This CDR3 region has 15 residues. The germline V gene encodes CDR1 GTSNPN and CDR2 SVGIG (reference sequence). The CDR3 nucleotides read TGTGCCTGGAATGGTCTCGGGACAGGAGGTAACGAGCAGTACTTC. Amino acids: CAWNGLGTGGNEQYF.

The chain employs TRBV28 and TRBJ1-2, with D maybe TRBD1 (6 bases). V lost 8 bases, J lost 3 bases, and 13 bases lay in between. From germline, CDR1 is MDHEN and CDR2 SYDVKM. The CDR3 is 13 amino acids. The CDR3 sequence: CASSDSRYYGYTF. CDR3 DNA sequence: TGTGCCAGCTCGGACAGTCGCTACTATGGCTACACCTTC.

J is TRBJ1-1 and V is TRBV6-6; D remains ambiguous. Trimming shortened V by 2 bases and J by 10 bases, and 11 bases separated the two germline ends. This CDR3 comprises 12 residues. CDR1 and CDR2 (germline): MNHNY, SVGAGI (reference sequence). The CDR3 loop is CASSYVGSSAFF. In DNA form, the CDR3 reads TGTGCCAGCAGTTACGTCGGGAGTTCAGCTTTCTTT.

V is TRBV7-9 and J is TRBJ2-5, with 10 positions matching TRBD1. The CDR3 has 15 amino acids. V shed 5 bases and J 5 bases; nucleotides not matched to a gene: 8. Germline values: CDR1 SEHNR, CDR2 FQNEAQ (reference sequence). DNA for the CDR3: TGTGCCAGCAGCCCGAGACAGGGGGCAGGGGAGACCCAGTACTTC. Protein sequence: CASSPRQGAGETQYF.

The CDR3 nucleotides read TGTGCCAGCAGTTTTGGGGGGAATCAGGCCTACGAGCAGTACTTC. It codes for CASSFGGNQAYEQYF. The J gene is TRBJ2-7, the V gene TRBV28; a possible D gene is TRBD2 (6 bases). The CDR3 loop spans 15 amino acids. Trimming cost V 3 bases and J 2 bases, with 14 bases left between them. Germline V gene sequence: CDR1 MDHEN, CDR2 SYDVKM.

The J gene is TRBJ1-3, the V gene TRBV5-6; D uncertain. Deletions cut 1 base from V and 0 bases from J, with 5 bases between. CDR1 and CDR2 (germline): SGHDT, YYEEEE. There are 14 residues in the CDR3. The CDR3 region has the DNA TGTGCCAGCAGCTTGTTAATCTCTGGAAACACCATATATTTT. Protein: CASSLLISGNTIYF. Full variable domain (remainder filled in from reference TRBV5-6 and TRBJ1-3): DAGVTQSPTHLIKTRGQQVTLRCSPKSGHDTVSWYQQALGQGPQFIFQYYEEEERQRGNFPDRFSGHQFPNYSSELNVNALLLGDSALYLCASSLLISGNTIYFGEGSWLTVV.

The rearrangement links TRBV18 to TRBJ2-1; a weak D match, TRBD2 (6 bases). CDR1 and CDR2 (germline): KGHSH, LQKENI. V was shortened by 3 bases and J by 10 bases, with 7 bases between the two germline ends. This CDR3 contains 11 residues. CDR3 amino acids: CASSPAGEQFF. CDR3 nucleotide sequence: TGTGCCAGCTCACCGGCGGGGGAGCAGTTCTTC.

V is TRBV7-2 and J is TRBJ2-2; 10 bases agree with TRBD2. Germline V CDR1 and CDR2: SGHTA, FQGNSA. CDR3 length: 16 amino acids. V lost 2 bases and J lost 6; bases outside the gene matches: 6. The CDR3 loop reads CASSLFSSGGAGELFF. CDR3 DNA sequence: TGTGCCAGCAGCTTATTCTCTAGCGGGGGTGCCGGGGAGCTGTTTTTT.

The CDR3 nucleotides read TGTGCCAGCAGCTTCGAGGGGGTACAGGGTAACACTGAAGCTTTCTTT. Translated, it gives CASSFEGVQGNTEAFF. V usage is TRBV7-2 and J usage is TRBJ1-1, with D possibly being TRBD1 (6 bases). Trimming shortened V by 3 bases and J by 2 bases, and 16 bases separated the two germline ends. Germline V gives CDR1 SGHTA, CDR2 FQGNSA. The CDR3 has 16 residues.

The V and J genes are TRBV30 and TRBJ1-2, with a tentative D call TRBD1 (6 bases). Germline values: CDR1 GTSNPN, CDR2 SVGIG (reference sequence). The CDR3 is 13 residues long. V shed 7 bases and J shed 8 bases, with 20 bases lying between them. CDR3 DNA sequence: TGTGCCTCCATGAGGGGGGGCGCTTGGGGCTACACCTTC. This encodes CASMRGGAWGYTF.

The J gene is TRBJ1-6, the V gene TRBV6-5; no reliable D call. V was cut by 4 bases and J by 14 bases, with 12 bases left in between. The CDR3 is made up of 12 amino acids. Germline-derived CDR1 and CDR2 are MNHEY and SVGAGI. This CDR3 reads CASSFMSEALHF. The CDR3 nucleotides are TGTGCCAGCAGTTTCATGAGTGAGGCCCTCCACTTT.